What follows are 20 T cell receptor beta chains derived from one specimen sequenced in a study of CD8+ T cells in alopecia areata. Described treatment: oral pan-JAK inhibitor, 5-10 mg twice daily. cDNA serving as the sequencing template came from extracted, reverse transcribed RNA. Some clones are missing from TCRdb's copy, which holds only in-frame ones; the method was immunoSEQ multiplex PCR. This table holds some 100,000 clones, 55% to 75% found once. Sequences were derived from CD8+ T cells sorted from blood, sampled between weeks 55 and 65, from a patient treated with tofacitinib. These receptors were taken from a human donor with alopecia areata.

The V gene is TRBV30, the J gene TRBJ1-3, with D uncertain. V lost 4 bases and J lost 4, with 11 bases in between. Per the germline V gene, CDR1 is GTSNPN and CDR2 is SVGIG (reference sequence). The CDR3 is 13 residues long. CDR3 bases: TGTGCCTGGAATCTCCGGGGAGGAAACACCATATATTTT. This gives the protein CAWNLRGGNTIYF.

V and J are TRBV15 and TRBJ1-1, with D possibly being TRBD1 (6 bases). CDR1 and CDR2 from the germline V gene are LNHNV and YYDKDF (reference sequence). The CDR3 runs 15 residues. Trimming shortened V by 0 bases and J by 5 bases, and 13 bases separated the two germline ends. The CDR3 loop reads CATSREGAIGTEAFF. The CDR3 nucleotides read TGTGCCACCAGCAGAGAGGGGGCAATTGGGACTGAAGCTTTCTTT.

This chain uses TRBV11-2 with TRBJ2-5; 10 bases fit TRBD2. Germline V lookup: CDR1 SGHAT, CDR2 FQNNGV. This CDR3 is built from 15 residues. Germline trimming cut 7 bases from V and 0 bases from J; bases unmatched to any gene: 5. Here the CDR3 reads CASTVGLAYQETQYF. As DNA, the CDR3 is TGTGCCAGCACCGTGGGACTAGCGTACCAAGAGACCCAGTACTTC.

The chain has TRBV7-2 and TRBJ1-5; D call uncertain. This CDR3 is built from 14 residues. Germline V CDR1 and CDR2: SGHTA, FQGNSA. Trimming cost V 5 bases and J 7 bases, with 15 bases left between them. CDR3 DNA sequence: TGTGCCAGCAGCCCCGGGCTACTCGGACAGCCCCAGCATTTT. Translation: CASSPGLLGQPQHF.

The V and J genes are TRBV5-1 and TRBJ2-7; tentatively, D is TRBD2 (6 bases). This CDR3 comprises 15 residues. With 4 bases removed from V and 4 bases from J, the gap between germline ends came to 18 bases. Germline V gene data show CDR1 as SGHRS and CDR2 as YFSETQ. CDR3: CASSLTGLQQYEQYF. As DNA, the CDR3 is TGCGCCAGCAGCCTTACGGGACTTCAGCAGTACGAGCAGTACTTC.

The chain recombines TRBV19 with TRBJ1-5, with D possibly matching TRBD1 (5 bases). Germline lookup yields CDR1 LNHDA and CDR2 SQIVND (reference sequence). The CDR3 sequence is 15 residues long. V shed 6 bases and J shed 4 bases, with 16 bases lying between them. The CDR3 spells CASSDSDYLNQPQHF. The DNA of the CDR3 is TGTGCCAGTAGCGACAGCGACTACCTAAATCAGCCCCAGCATTTT.

This clone was detected only a few times. This chain uses TRBV7-9 with TRBJ1-1; possible D gene TRBD1, 6 bases. CDR1 and CDR2 (germline): SEHNR, FQNEAQ (reference sequence). CDR3 length equals 16 residues. The V end was cut by 7 bases, the J end by 1 base, with 19 bases between. Written as DNA, the CDR3 is TGTGCCAGCATGCCCCGAATAGGCAGGGGGAACACTGAAGCTTTCTTT. Its translation is CASMPRIGRGNTEAFF.

This clone occurred a few times. This chain links TRBV29-1 with TRBJ2-5; TRBD1 is a possible D gene (6 bases). Deletions cut 2 bases from V and 3 bases from J, with 7 bases between. Germline loops: CDR1 SQVTM, CDR2 ANQGSEA. This CDR3 contains 12 residues. In DNA, the CDR3 is TGCAGCGTTGAACCAGGGGAAGAGACCCAGTACTTC. It encodes CSVEPGEETQYF.

The chain joins TRBV10-3 to TRBJ2-7; 9 nucleotides line up with TRBD2. Germline CDR1 reads ENHRY; CDR2 reads SYGVKD. After removal of 3 bases from V and 4 bases from J, the junction contained 4 bases not matched to a gene. CDR3 length: 14 residues. CDR3 region: CAISEGLAQYEQYF. The CDR3 DNA reads TGTGCCATCAGTGAAGGACTAGCGCAATACGAGCAGTACTTC.

The chain carries TRBV13 and TRBJ2-7, with 7 bases identical to TRBD1. J was trimmed by 3 bases and V by 2 bases; bases with no gene match: 7. This CDR3 is 15 amino acids long. CDR1 is PRHDT, CDR2 FYEKMQ, per germline (reference sequence). CDR3 coding DNA: TGTGCCAGCAGCTTAACAGGGGTAAAGGACTACGAGCAGTACTTC. It codes for CASSLTGVKDYEQYF.

This chain uses TRBV4-1 with TRBJ1-5, with a tentative D call TRBD1 (6 bases). Germline V gene data show CDR1 as MGHRA and CDR2 as YSYEKL. V was trimmed by 3 bases and J by 8 bases, leaving 14 bases between them. The CDR3 runs to 14 residues. The DNA for the CDR3 is TGCGCCAGCAGCCACCTGACAGGCGGGAAGCCCCAGCATTTT. This codes for CASSHLTGGKPQHF.

The rearrangement joins TRBV6-5 to TRBJ1-1; D may be TRBD1 (5 bases). V was pared by 6 bases and J by 5 bases, with 16 bases between. Germline lookup yields CDR1 MNHEY and CDR2 SVGAGI. The CDR3 contains 14 residues. This chain's CDR3 is CASSVGAKGTEAFF. CDR3 sequence (DNA): TGTGCCAGCAGCGTAGGGGCGAAGGGAACTGAAGCTTTCTTT.

J is TRBJ2-5 and V is TRBV2, with 11 bases identical to TRBD2. Germline assignment: CDR1 SNHLY and CDR2 FYNNEI. This CDR3 comprises 14 residues. Trimming cost V 4 bases and J 4 bases; bases outside gene matches: 2. The DNA of the CDR3 is TGTGCCAGCAGTGTACTAGCGGGGGTAGAGACCCAGTACTTC. Translation: CASSVLAGVETQYF.

CDR3 amino acids: CASSLGRPSEAFF. The CDR3 DNA is TGTGCCAGCAGCTTAGGAAGGCCATCTGAAGCTTTCTTT. The chain employs TRBV11-2 and TRBJ1-1; D not certain. Trimming left V 1 base short and J 6 bases short, with 9 bases between. CDR1 is SGHAT, CDR2 FQNNGV, per germline. CDR3 length equals 13 residues.

The genes are TRBV30 and TRBJ2-3, with TRBD2 matching 7 bases. Trimming took 0 bases from V and 7 from J; bases not matched to a gene: 7. Germline CDR1 GTSNPN, CDR2 SVGIG (reference sequence). CDR3 length: 14 residues. Written as DNA, the CDR3 is TGTGCCTGGAGTGTAAGCGGGGCTCTTAATACGCAGTATTTT. This codes for CAWSVSGALNTQYF.

The J gene is TRBJ1-1, the V gene TRBV18; the D is unclear. This CDR3 comprises 12 residues. CDR1 is KGHSH, CDR2 LQKENI, per germline. Trimming removed 3 bases at V and 3 bases at J, with 5 bases between. CDR3 DNA: TGTGCCAGCTCACCGACGGACACTGAAGCTTTCTTT. This sequence encodes CASSPTDTEAFF. The whole variable domain, remainder taken from reference TRBV18 and TRBJ1-1, is NAGVMQNPRHLVRRRGQEARLRCSPMKGHSHVYWYRQLPEEGLKFMVYLQKENIIDESGMPKERFSAEFPKEGPSILRIQQVVRGDSAAYFCASSPTDTEAFFGQGTRLTVV.

The chain carries TRBV5-1 and TRBJ1-1; D remains unclear. Looked up from germline, CDR1 is SGHRS and CDR2 is YFSETQ. This CDR3 has 14 residues. Deletions cut 4 bases from V and 5 bases from J, with 15 bases between. CDR3 bases: TGCGCCAGCAGCGGGGATGTCCCACGGACTGAAGCTTTCTTT. It specifies CASSGDVPRTEAFF.

The CDR3, as DNA: TGTGCCAGCAGTCCATACAGGGGTTTGTTCCGAAATTCACCCCTCCACTTT. The encoded protein is CASSPYRGLFRNSPLHF. The V gene is TRBV27, the J gene TRBJ1-6; TRBD1 matches 7 bases. The J segment lost 7 bases and the V segment lost 5 bases, leaving 14 bases of the junction unmatched. Looked up from germline, CDR1 is MNHEY and CDR2 is SMNVEV (reference sequence). The CDR3 has 17 amino acids.

The chain joins TRBV7-6 to TRBJ2-5; a weak D match, TRBD1 (6 bases). CDR3 length: 14 residues. V was shortened by 5 bases and J by 2 bases, with 12 bases between the two germline ends. The germline V gene encodes CDR1 SGHVS and CDR2 FNYEAQ. The CDR3, as DNA: TGTGCCAGCAGCCCCCGAAGGGGGCAAGAGACCCAGTACTTC. It is translated as CASSPRRGQETQYF. The variable domain in full, completed from reference TRBV7-6 and TRBJ2-5, reads GAGVSQSPRYKVTKRGQDVALRCDPISGHVSLYWYRQALGQGPEFLTYFNYEAQQDKSGLPNDRFSAERPEGSISTLTIQRTEQRDSAMYRCASSPRRGQETQYFGPGTRLLVL.

This clone was found once. The V gene is TRBV4-2, the J gene TRBJ2-7; D not resolved. Germline CDR1 is LGHNA and CDR2 is YNFKEQ. CDR3 length equals 15 residues. V was shortened by 1 base and J by 6 bases, with 16 bases between the two germline ends. CDR3 DNA: TGTGCCAGCAGCCAAGTGGAGCTCAACCTACGCGAGCAGTACTTC. This sequence encodes CASSQVELNLREQYF.